At least ten counts were recorded for the clone carrying this T cell receptor (beta chain). Its specificity is not known. The TCR beta library used iRepertoire HTBI primers with Arm-PCR amplification of CDR3. Authors' processing steps: The study identified about 60 TRBV and some 15 TRBJ segments across samples. TCRdb fed the multiplex PCR reads into MiXCR, producing one record per CDR3 protein. The V and J calls shown here were made by TCRdb, not taken from the authors' results. The sample records a few hundred thousand distinct CDR3 sequences, 20% to 25% being singletons. Described time point: newly diagnosed GD, antithyroid drugs for less than 3 months. PBMC RNA served as the TCR library source. There are 16 residues in the CDR3. V lost 3 bases and J 2 bases, leaving 16 bases between the germline ends. Germline V lookup: CDR1 SGDLS, CDR2 YYNGEE. This record comes from a study of regulatory T cells in long-lasting Graves disease. Study-wide background: Graves' patients, diagnosed recently, had received antithyroid drugs under 3 months. Overall study results and limits: TRBV28, TRBJ1-2 and TRBJ2-5 were favored in persistent disease.

The specimen was peripheral blood mononuclear cells (PBMCs), collected at new diagnosis, from a patient treated with antithyroid drugs. This sequence originates from a female donor with Graves disease. V and J are TRBV9 and TRBJ2-3; D is uncertain. The CDR3 sequence: CASSAGQGRNTDTQYF. CDR3 DNA sequence: TGTGCCAGCAGCGCCGGCCAAGGAAGAAACACAGATACGCAGTATTTT.